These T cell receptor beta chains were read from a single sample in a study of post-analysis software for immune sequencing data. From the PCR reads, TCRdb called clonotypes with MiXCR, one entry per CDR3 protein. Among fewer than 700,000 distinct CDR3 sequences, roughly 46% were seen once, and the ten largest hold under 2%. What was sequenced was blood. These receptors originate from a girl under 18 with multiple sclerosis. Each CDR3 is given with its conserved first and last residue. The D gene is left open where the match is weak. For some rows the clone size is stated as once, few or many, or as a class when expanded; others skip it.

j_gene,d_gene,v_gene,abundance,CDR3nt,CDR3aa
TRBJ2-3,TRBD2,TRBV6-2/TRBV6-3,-,TGTGCCAGCAGTTACTCGGCTAGCGGGGTCACAGATACGCAGTATTTT,CASSYSASGVTDTQYF
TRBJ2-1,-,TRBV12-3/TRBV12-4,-,TGTGCCAGCAGTCCTCCCAGGGTAGTCTCCTACAATGAGCAGTTCTTC,CASSPPRVVSYNEQFF
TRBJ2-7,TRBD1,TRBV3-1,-,TGTGCCAGCAGCCCCCGGGACAGGGGGCTATACGAGCAGTACTTC,CASSPRDRGLYEQYF
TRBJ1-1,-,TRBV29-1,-,TGCAGCGTTGTCTCAGGCGGGGCCCAGAACACTGAAGATTTCTTT,CSVVSGGAQNTEDFF
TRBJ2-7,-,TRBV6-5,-,TGTGCCAGCAGTTACATCGAGACAGGAGGATACGAGCAGTACTTC,CASSYIETGGYEQYF
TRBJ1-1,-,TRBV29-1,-,TGCAGCGTTCCCAGGGACACTGAAGCTTTCTTT,CSVPRDTEAFF
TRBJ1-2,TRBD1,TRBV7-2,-,TGTGCCAGCAGCCCCGGGACAGGGCAGACCTATGGCTACACCTTC,CASSPGTGQTYGYTF
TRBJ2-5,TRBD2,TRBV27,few,TGTGCCAGCAGATCGACTAGCGGGAGTCTCAGAGAGACCCAGTACTTC,CASRSTSGSLRETQYF
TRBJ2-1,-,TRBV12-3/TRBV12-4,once,TGTGCCAGCAGTTCCGGAGCCAGAAGCTCCTACAATGAGCAGTTCTTC,CASSSGARSSYNEQFF
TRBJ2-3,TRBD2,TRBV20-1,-,TGCAGTGCCCCTCGGACTAGCGGGTCCACAGATACGCAGTATTTT,CSAPRTSGSTDTQYF
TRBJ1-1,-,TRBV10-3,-,TGTGCCATCAGTGAGAGGGGAACGAACACTGAAGCTTTCTTT,CAISERGTNTEAFF
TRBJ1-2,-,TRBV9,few,TGTGCCAGCAGCGTCAGGGGATCGGACTATGGCTACACCTTC,CASSVRGSDYGYTF
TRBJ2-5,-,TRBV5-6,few,TGTGCCAGCAGCTTGGAGAGGGGTGGGGTGGAGACCCAGTACTTC,CASSLERGGVETQYF
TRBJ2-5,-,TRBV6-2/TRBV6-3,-,TGTGCCAGCAGTTACAGCGGCAGGGACGGAGAGACCCAGTACTTC,CASSYSGRDGETQYF